This entry lists 8 T cell receptor beta chains sequenced from one sample in a study of cytomegalovirus exposure and HLA in healthy donors. Repertoires were generated with immunoSEQ multiplex PCR, while TCRdb's copy carries only in-frame clones and drops some. This repertoire shows approximately 150,000 clones, roughly nine tenths found once; its top ten account for about 0.7%. The sample consisted of PBMCs. The source of these receptors is a man between 18 and 29 years old in good health and CMV-seronegative.

J is TRBJ2-5 and V is TRBV5-1; 9 bases are a match to TRBD1. The germline CDR1 and CDR2 sequences are SGHRS and YFSETQ. Trimming at V came to 4 bases and at J to 5 bases, leaving 9 bases not matched to a gene. The CDR3 loop spans 15 amino acids. In nucleotides, the CDR3 is TGCGCCAGCAGCGTGACAGGGGGATTATTGGAGACCCAGTACTTC. Amino acids: CASSVTGGLLETQYF.

This clone was seen a single time. The chain links TRBV4-3 to TRBJ1-1; 7 bases line up with TRBD1. V was pared by 2 bases and J by 3 bases, with 15 bases of the junction left unmatched. The germline V gene has CDR1 LGHNA and CDR2 YSLEER. The CDR3 length is 18 residues. The CDR3 DNA sequence: TGCGCCAGCAGCCAACACAGGACAGGATCGCTGCTGGACACTGAAGCTTTCTTT. Translating gives CASSQHRTGSLLDTEAFF.

The chain recombines TRBV19 with TRBJ2-2; tentatively, D is TRBD2 (6 bases). V lost 3 bases, J lost 5 bases, and 13 bases lay in between. This CDR3 spans 15 amino acids. Germline V CDR1 and CDR2: LNHDA, SQIVND (reference sequence). CDR3 sequence (DNA): TGTGCCAGTAGTATCTTGCGGGACCTTACCGGGGAGCTGTTTTTT. The encoded protein is CASSILRDLTGELFF.

This chain joins TRBV5-5 and TRBJ2-2; 9 positions agree with TRBD1. Trimming took 4 bases from V and 2 from J; bases not matched to a gene: 12. CDR1 is SGHKS, CDR2 YYEKEE, per germline (reference sequence). The CDR3 length is 18 residues. The CDR3 spells CASSRPLRQGDNTGELFF. The DNA for the CDR3 is TGTGCCAGCAGCCGCCCACTCCGACAGGGGGATAACACCGGGGAGCTGTTTTTT.

This chain links TRBV5-4 with TRBJ2-7; 10 bases agree with TRBD1. With 4 bases clipped from V and 5 bases from J, the junction kept 9 bases outside the gene matches. The CDR3 has 15 residues. Germline values: CDR1 SGHNT, CDR2 YYREEE (reference sequence). CDR3 nucleotides: TGTGCCAGCAGCCATGCCGGGACAGGGGATAACGAGCAGTACTTC. Translating it yields CASSHAGTGDNEQYF.

V is TRBV27 and J is TRBJ1-2; TRBD1 aligns across 12 bases. The CDR3 extends over 15 amino acids. CDR1 MNHEY and CDR2 SMNVEV come from the germline V gene (reference sequence). J was trimmed by 8 bases and V by 2 bases; bases with no gene match: 6. The CDR3 loop reads CASSLTGQGAWGYTF. DNA for the CDR3: TGTGCCAGCAGTTTAACGGGACAGGGGGCGTGGGGCTACACCTTC.

V usage is TRBV9 and J usage is TRBJ2-1, with a weak D call TRBD2 (5 bases). With 0 bases removed from V and 6 bases from J, the gap between germline ends came to 10 bases. Germline V CDR1 and CDR2: SGDLS, YYNGEE. The CDR3 is 14 residues long. This chain's CDR3 is CASSVGGGLNEQFF. The CDR3 DNA reads as TGTGCCAGCAGCGTAGGCGGTGGACTCAATGAGCAGTTCTTC.

The chain links TRBV27 to TRBJ2-7, with 11 bases aligning to TRBD2. The length of the CDR3 is 16 residues. Looked up from germline, CDR1 is MNHEY and CDR2 is SMNVEV (reference sequence). Trimming took 6 bases from V and 4 from J; bases not matched to a gene: 11. CDR3: CASSKPTSGGVYEQYF. Written as DNA, the CDR3 is TGTGCCAGCAGCAAACCAACTAGCGGGGGAGTTTACGAGCAGTACTTC.